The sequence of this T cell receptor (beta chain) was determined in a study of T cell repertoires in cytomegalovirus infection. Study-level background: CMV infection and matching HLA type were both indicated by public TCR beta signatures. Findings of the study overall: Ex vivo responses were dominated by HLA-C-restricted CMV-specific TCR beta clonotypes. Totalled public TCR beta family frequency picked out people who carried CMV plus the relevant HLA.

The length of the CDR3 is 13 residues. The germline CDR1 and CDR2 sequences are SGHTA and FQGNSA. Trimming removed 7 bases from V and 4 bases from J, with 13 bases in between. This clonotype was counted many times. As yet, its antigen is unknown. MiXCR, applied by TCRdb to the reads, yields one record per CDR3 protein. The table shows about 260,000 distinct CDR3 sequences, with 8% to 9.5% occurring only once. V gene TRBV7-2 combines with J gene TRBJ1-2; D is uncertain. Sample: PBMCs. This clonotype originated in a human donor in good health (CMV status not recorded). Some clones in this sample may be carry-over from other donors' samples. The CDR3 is CASTFKGSYGYTF. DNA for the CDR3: TGTGCCAGCACCTTCAAGGGAAGCTATGGCTACACCTTC.